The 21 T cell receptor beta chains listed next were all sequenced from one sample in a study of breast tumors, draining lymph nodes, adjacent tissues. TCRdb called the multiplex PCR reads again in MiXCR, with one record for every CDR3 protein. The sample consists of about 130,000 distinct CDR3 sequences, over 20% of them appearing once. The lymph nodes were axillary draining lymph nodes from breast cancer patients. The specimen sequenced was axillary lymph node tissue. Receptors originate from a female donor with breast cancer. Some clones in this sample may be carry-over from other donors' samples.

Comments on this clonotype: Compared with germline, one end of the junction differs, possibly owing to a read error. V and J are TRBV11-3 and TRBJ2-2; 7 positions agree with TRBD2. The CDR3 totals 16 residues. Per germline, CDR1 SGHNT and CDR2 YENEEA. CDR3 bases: TGTGCCGGCAGCTTAGGGGCGGGAGCGAGAACCGGGGAGCTGTTTTTT. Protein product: CAGSLGAGARTGELFF.

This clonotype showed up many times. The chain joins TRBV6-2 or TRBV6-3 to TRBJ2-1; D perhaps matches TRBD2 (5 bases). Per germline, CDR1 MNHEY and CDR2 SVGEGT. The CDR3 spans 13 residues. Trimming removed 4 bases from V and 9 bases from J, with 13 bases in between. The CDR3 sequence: CASSSPSRGEQFF. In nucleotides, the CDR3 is TGTGCCAGCAGTTCCCCTTCCCGGGGTGAGCAGTTCTTC.

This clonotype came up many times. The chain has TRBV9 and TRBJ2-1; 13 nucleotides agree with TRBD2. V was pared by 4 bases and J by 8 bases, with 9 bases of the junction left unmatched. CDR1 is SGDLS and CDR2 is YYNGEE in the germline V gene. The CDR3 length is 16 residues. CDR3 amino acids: CASSKGLAGARDEQFF. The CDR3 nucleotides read TGTGCCAGCAGCAAAGGACTAGCGGGGGCAAGGGATGAGCAGTTCTTC.

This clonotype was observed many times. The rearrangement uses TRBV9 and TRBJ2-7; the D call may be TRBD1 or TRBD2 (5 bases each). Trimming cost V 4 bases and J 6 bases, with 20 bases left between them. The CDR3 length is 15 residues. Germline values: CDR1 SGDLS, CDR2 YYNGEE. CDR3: CASSIAGTGLGEQYF. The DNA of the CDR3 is TGTGCCAGCAGCATTGCCGGGACCGGGCTCGGCGAGCAGTACTTC.

CDR3 protein: CASSHRAPSIQDTQYF. In nucleotides, the CDR3 is TGTGCCAGCAGCCATAGGGCGCCTAGCATACAAGATACGCAGTATTTT. J is TRBJ2-3 and V is TRBV11-2, with D possibly matching TRBD2 (5 bases). This CDR3 is built from 16 residues. The germline gives CDR1 SGHAT, CDR2 FQNNGV. The V end was cut by 5 bases, the J end by 5 bases, with 20 bases between.

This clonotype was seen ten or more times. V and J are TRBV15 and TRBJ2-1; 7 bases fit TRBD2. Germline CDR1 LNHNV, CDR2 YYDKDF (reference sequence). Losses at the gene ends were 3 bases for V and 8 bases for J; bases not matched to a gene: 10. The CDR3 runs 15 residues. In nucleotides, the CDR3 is TGTGCCACCAGCAGTGTTTGGGCGGGGGTTGATGAGCAGTTCTTC. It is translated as CATSSVWAGVDEQFF.

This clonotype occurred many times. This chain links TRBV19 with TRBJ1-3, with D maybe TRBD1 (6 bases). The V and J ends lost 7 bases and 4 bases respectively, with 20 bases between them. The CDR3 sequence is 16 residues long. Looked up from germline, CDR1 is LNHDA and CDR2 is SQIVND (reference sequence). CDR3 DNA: TGTGCCAGTACCCAAACAGGGAACTTGAGAGGAAACACCATATATTTT. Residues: CASTQTGNLRGNTIYF.

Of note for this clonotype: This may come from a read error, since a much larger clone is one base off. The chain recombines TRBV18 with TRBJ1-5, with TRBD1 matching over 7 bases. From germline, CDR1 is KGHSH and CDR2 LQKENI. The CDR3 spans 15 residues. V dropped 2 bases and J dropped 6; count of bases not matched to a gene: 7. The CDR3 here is CASSPRDSFSQPQHF. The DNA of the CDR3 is TGTGCCAGCTCACCAAGGGACAGCTTCAGTCAGCCCCAGCATTTT. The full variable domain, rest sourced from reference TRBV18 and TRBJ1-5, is NAGVMQNPRHLVRRRGQEARLRCSPMKGHSHVYWYRQLPEEGLKFMVYLQKENIIDESGMPKERFSAEFPKEGPSILRIQQVVRGDSAAYFCASSPRDSFSQPQHFGDGTRLSIL.

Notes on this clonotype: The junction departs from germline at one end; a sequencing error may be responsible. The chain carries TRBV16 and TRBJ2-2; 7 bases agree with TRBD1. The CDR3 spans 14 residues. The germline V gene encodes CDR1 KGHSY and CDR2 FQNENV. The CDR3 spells CASSQGTVTGEPFF. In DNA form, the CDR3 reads TGTGCCAGCAGCCAAGGGACAGTCACCGGGGAGCCGTTTTTT.

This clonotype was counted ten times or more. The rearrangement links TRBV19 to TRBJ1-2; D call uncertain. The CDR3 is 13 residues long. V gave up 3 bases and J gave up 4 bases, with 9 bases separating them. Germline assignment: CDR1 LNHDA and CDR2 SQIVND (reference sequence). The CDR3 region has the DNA TGTGCCAGTAGTATTGGCCAGGTCTATGGCTACACCTTC. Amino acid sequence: CASSIGQVYGYTF.

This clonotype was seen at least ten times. The DNA of the CDR3 is TGTGCCAGCAGCTCGGCCCTAGAATATTCACCCCTCCACTTT. Protein sequence: CASSSALEYSPLHF. The genes are TRBV13 and TRBJ1-6; D ambiguous. In germline, CDR1 is PRHDT, CDR2 FYEKMQ (reference sequence). This CDR3 is built from 14 residues. V lost 4 bases and J 8 bases, leaving 12 bases between the germline ends.

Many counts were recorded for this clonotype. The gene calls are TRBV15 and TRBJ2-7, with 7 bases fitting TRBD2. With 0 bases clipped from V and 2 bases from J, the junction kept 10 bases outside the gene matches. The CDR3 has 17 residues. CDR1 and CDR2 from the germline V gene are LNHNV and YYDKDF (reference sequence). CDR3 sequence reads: CATSRDPPGRGPYEQYF. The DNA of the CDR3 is TGTGCCACCAGCAGAGATCCCCCGGGGAGGGGACCCTACGAGCAGTACTTC.

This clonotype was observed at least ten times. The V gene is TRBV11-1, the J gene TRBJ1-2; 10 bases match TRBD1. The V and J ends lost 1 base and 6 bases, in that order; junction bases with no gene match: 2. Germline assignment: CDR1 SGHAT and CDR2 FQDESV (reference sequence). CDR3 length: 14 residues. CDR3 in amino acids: CASSLVGTGDGYTF. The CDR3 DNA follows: TGTGCCAGCAGCTTAGTTGGGACAGGGGATGGCTACACCTTC.

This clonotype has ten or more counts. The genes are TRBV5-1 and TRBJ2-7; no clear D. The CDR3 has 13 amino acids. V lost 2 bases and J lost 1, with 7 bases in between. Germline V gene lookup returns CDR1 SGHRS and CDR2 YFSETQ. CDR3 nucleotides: TGCGCCAGCAGCTTTTCCGGTTCCTACGAGCAGTACTTC. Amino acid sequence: CASSFSGSYEQYF.

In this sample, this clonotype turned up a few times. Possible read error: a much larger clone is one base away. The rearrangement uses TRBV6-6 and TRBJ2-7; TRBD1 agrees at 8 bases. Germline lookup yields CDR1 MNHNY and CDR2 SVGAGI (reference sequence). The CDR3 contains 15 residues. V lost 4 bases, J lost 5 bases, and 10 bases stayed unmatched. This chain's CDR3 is CASSFPPTGVHEQYF. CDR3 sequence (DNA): TGTGCCAGCAGTTTCCCCCCGACAGGGGTCCACGAGCAGTACTTC.

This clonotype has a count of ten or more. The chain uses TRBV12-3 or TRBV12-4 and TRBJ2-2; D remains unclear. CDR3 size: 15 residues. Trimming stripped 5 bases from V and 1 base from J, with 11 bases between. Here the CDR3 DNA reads TGTGCCAGCAGTCCGGCAACCCTGAACACCGGGGAGCTGTTTTTT. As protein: CASSPATLNTGELFF.

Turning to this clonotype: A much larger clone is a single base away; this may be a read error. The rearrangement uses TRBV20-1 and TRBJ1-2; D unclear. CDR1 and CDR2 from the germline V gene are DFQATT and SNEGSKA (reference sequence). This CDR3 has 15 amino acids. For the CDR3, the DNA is TGCAGTGCTAGAGGGACCTCTACCCTTTTCTATGGCTGCACCTTC. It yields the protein CSARGTSTLFYGCTF.

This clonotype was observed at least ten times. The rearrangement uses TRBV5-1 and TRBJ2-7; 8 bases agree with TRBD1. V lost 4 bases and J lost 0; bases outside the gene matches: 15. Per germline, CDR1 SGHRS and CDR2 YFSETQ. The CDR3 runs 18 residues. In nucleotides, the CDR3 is TGCGCCAGCAGCAACAGGGGGGCCTCCTATTCCGACTCCTACGAGCAGTACTTC. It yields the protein CASSNRGASYSDSYEQYF. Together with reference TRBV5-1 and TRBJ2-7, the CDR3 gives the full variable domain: KAGVTQTPRYLIKTRGQQVTLSCSPISGHRSVSWYQQTPGQGLQFLFEYFSETQRNKGNFPGRFSGRQFSNSRSEMNVSTLELGDSALYLCASSNRGASYSDSYEQYFGPGTRLTVT.

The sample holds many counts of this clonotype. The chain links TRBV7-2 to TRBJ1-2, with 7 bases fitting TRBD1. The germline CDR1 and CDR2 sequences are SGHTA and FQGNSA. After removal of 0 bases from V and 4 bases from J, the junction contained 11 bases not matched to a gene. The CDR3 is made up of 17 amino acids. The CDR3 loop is CASSLAPTGAHSYGYTF. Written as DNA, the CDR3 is TGTGCCAGCAGCTTAGCGCCTACAGGGGCCCACTCCTATGGCTACACCTTC.

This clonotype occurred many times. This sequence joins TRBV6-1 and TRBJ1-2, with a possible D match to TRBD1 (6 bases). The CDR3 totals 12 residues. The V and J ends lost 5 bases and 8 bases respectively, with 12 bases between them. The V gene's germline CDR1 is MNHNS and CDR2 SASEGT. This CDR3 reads CASSTGQYGYTF. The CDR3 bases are TGTGCCAGCAGTACTGGACAGTACGGCTACACCTTC.

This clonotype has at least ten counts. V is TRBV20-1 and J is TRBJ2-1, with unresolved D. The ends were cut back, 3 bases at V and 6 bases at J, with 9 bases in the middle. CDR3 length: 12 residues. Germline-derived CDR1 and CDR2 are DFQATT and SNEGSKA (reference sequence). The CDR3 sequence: CSARYSANEQFF. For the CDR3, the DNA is TGCAGTGCTAGGTATAGTGCCAATGAGCAGTTCTTC.